A selection of T cell receptor beta chains follows, all from one sample in a study of blood T cell repertoires in COVID-19. TCRdb's table, derived via immunoSEQ multiplex PCR, lists solely in-frame clones and lacks some. The data hold 100,000 to 150,000 clones, with approximately 90% observed a single time. Sequencing was done on a sample of peripheral blood. The source of these receptors is a man in his fifties or sixties with COVID-19, enrolled during active disease. The CDR3 runs from the conserved cysteine through the conserved F or W. D genes are given only for firm matches. The listing skips clone size in some rows; elsewhere it reads once, few, many or a size class.

J gene: TRBJ2-7; D gene: TRBD1; V gene: TRBV5-1; clone size: once; CDR3 DNA: TGCGCCAGCGGGACAGGGGGCGACGAGCAGTACTTC; CDR3 protein: CASGTGGDEQYF
J gene: TRBJ2-7; D gene: TRBD1; V gene: TRBV3-1/TRBV3-2; clone size: -; CDR3 DNA: TGTGCCAGCAGCCCGGACAGGAATCCCTACGAGCAGTACTTC; CDR3 protein: CASSPDRNPYEQYF
J gene: TRBJ2-1; D gene: TRBD1; V gene: TRBV2; clone size: -; CDR3 DNA: TGTGCCAGCAGTGTTGGGGTAGGGACAGGGTGGGGGAATGAGCAGTTCTTC; CDR3 protein: CASSVGVGTGWGNEQFF
J gene: TRBJ2-7; D gene: TRBD1; V gene: TRBV5-5; clone size: -; CDR3 DNA: TGTGCCAGCAGCTTGGCACAGGGGACCCTCCACGAGCAGTACTTC; CDR3 protein: CASSLAQGTLHEQYF
J gene: TRBJ1-4; D gene: -; V gene: TRBV5-6; clone size: -; CDR3 DNA: TGTGCCAGCAGCCTGACGGGGGGACCAACTAATGAAAAACTGTTTTTT; CDR3 protein: CASSLTGGPTNEKLFF
J gene: TRBJ2-2; D gene: -; V gene: TRBV2; clone size: -; CDR3 DNA: TGTGCCAGCAGACCAGGGTATTCATGGGCCGGGGAGCTGTTTTTT; CDR3 protein: CASRPGYSWAGELFF
J gene: TRBJ2-1; D gene: TRBD2; V gene: TRBV13; clone size: -; CDR3 DNA: TGTGCCAGCAGCTTAGGAGGGGGACTAGCGGGAGTCAATGAGCAGTTCTTC; CDR3 protein: CASSLGGGLAGVNEQFF
J gene: TRBJ2-3; D gene: -; V gene: TRBV13; clone size: -; CDR3 DNA: TGTGCCAGCAGCCTATCTAGCACAGATACGCAGTATTTT; CDR3 protein: CASSLSSTDTQYF
J gene: TRBJ2-2; D gene: -; V gene: TRBV24-1; clone size: -; CDR3 DNA: TGTGCCACCAGTGAGGAGCCCCTATACCAGGGGCTGTTTTTT; CDR3 protein: CATSEEPLYQGLFF
J gene: TRBJ2-1; D gene: -; V gene: TRBV7-3; clone size: -; CDR3 DNA: TGTGCCAGCAGCTTAGGGCCGGACAATGAGCAGTTCTTC; CDR3 protein: CASSLGPDNEQFF
J gene: TRBJ2-1; D gene: TRBD2; V gene: TRBV6-2/TRBV6-3; clone size: -; CDR3 DNA: TGTGCCAGCAGTTACTCGGGCGGGAGCTCCTACAATGAGCAGTTCTTC; CDR3 protein: CASSYSGGSSYNEQFF
J gene: TRBJ2-5; D gene: TRBD2; V gene: TRBV7-9; clone size: -; CDR3 DNA: TGTGCCAGCAGTAAAGGAGCGGGAGTTGAGACCCAGTACTTC; CDR3 protein: CASSKGAGVETQYF
J gene: TRBJ2-4; D gene: -; V gene: TRBV6-6; clone size: -; CDR3 DNA: TGTGCCAGCAGGAGCAATGGGGGGTCGGGAAACATTCAGTACTTC; CDR3 protein: CASRSNGGSGNIQYF
J gene: TRBJ2-5; D gene: -; V gene: TRBV10-3; clone size: -; CDR3 DNA: TGTGCCATCAGTGCCGGGACTGACCAAGAGACCCAGTACTTC; CDR3 protein: CAISAGTDQETQYF
J gene: TRBJ2-2; D gene: TRBD2; V gene: TRBV11-2; clone size: -; CDR3 DNA: TGTGCCAGCAGCTTGACTAGCGGGAAAACCGGGGAGCTGTTTTTT; CDR3 protein: CASSLTSGKTGELFF
J gene: TRBJ1-1; D gene: -; V gene: TRBV3-1/TRBV3-2; clone size: -; CDR3 DNA: TGTGCCAGCAGCCAAGCGGGGTCAGGAATAAACACTGAAGCTTTCTTT; CDR3 protein: CASSQAGSGINTEAFF
J gene: TRBJ1-3; D gene: -; V gene: TRBV7-2; clone size: once; CDR3 DNA: TGTGCCAGCAGCTTAGCGGCCCGGGCAGGGACTGGAAACACCATATATTTT; CDR3 protein: CASSLAARAGTGNTIYF
J gene: TRBJ1-1; D gene: TRBD1; V gene: TRBV19; clone size: -; CDR3 DNA: TGTGCCAGTAGTATTTATACAGGGGGGGGGACTGAAGCTTTCTTT; CDR3 protein: CASSIYTGGGTEAFF
J gene: TRBJ1-2; D gene: TRBD1; V gene: TRBV2; clone size: -; CDR3 DNA: TGTGCCAGCAGCGCCGGGACAGGGGGCCTTGGCTATGGCTACACCTTC; CDR3 protein: CASSAGTGGLGYGYTF
J gene: TRBJ2-2; D gene: -; V gene: TRBV6-2/TRBV6-3; clone size: -; CDR3 DNA: TGTGCCAGCAGTATATTAGCCGGGGAGCTGTTTTTT; CDR3 protein: CASSILAGELFF
J gene: TRBJ2-3; D gene: TRBD2; V gene: TRBV2; clone size: -; CDR3 DNA: TGTGCCAGCAGTCAGGATCGGGGGGGTGGGCAGTATTTT; CDR3 protein: CASSQDRGGGQYF
J gene: TRBJ1-1; D gene: -; V gene: TRBV11-2; clone size: -; CDR3 DNA: TGTGCCAGCAGCTTCGGGGAACGGGGCACTGAAGCTTTCTTT; CDR3 protein: CASSFGERGTEAFF
J gene: TRBJ1-2; D gene: -; V gene: TRBV18; clone size: -; CDR3 DNA: TGTGCCAGCTCACCTCTTGAGTATGGCTACACCTTC; CDR3 protein: CASSPLEYGYTF
J gene: TRBJ1-1; D gene: TRBD1; V gene: TRBV7-2; clone size: -; CDR3 DNA: TGTGCCAGCAGCCAACAGGGGGCATTCGCTGAAGCTTTCTTT; CDR3 protein: CASSQQGAFAEAFF
J gene: TRBJ2-5; D gene: TRBD2; V gene: TRBV29-1; clone size: -; CDR3 DNA: TGCAGCGCCTGGGACTATGAAGAGACCCAGTACTTC; CDR3 protein: CSAWDYEETQYF
J gene: TRBJ2-6; D gene: TRBD2; V gene: TRBV7-9; clone size: -; CDR3 DNA: TGTGCCAGCAGCCCAAACGCGGGGGCTGGGGCCAACGTCCTGACTTTC; CDR3 protein: CASSPNAGAGANVLTF
J gene: TRBJ2-3; D gene: TRBD2; V gene: TRBV2; clone size: -; CDR3 DNA: TGTGCCAGCAGAGCTAGCGGGAATACAGATACGCAGTATTTT; CDR3 protein: CASRASGNTDTQYF
J gene: TRBJ1-2; D gene: -; V gene: TRBV12-3/TRBV12-4; clone size: few; CDR3 DNA: TGTGCCAGCAGTCCCCGGAGCGAGAAAGGCTACACCTTC; CDR3 protein: CASSPRSEKGYTF
J gene: TRBJ1-5; D gene: -; V gene: TRBV7-8; clone size: -; CDR3 DNA: TGTGCCAGCAGCTTATCCGGGAACAATCAGCCCCAGCATTTT; CDR3 protein: CASSLSGNNQPQHF
J gene: TRBJ2-7; D gene: -; V gene: TRBV3-1/TRBV3-2; clone size: -; CDR3 DNA: TGTGCCAGCACCTCCAGGGCCTCAGGGCCCGAGCAGTACTTC; CDR3 protein: CASTSRASGPEQYF
J gene: TRBJ2-4; D gene: TRBD1; V gene: TRBV28; clone size: few; CDR3 DNA: TGTGCCAGCAGGACAGGGAACATTCAGTACTTC; CDR3 protein: CASRTGNIQYF
J gene: TRBJ1-2; D gene: -; V gene: TRBV24-1; clone size: -; CDR3 DNA: TGTGCCACCAGTAGCAAAGAGGACAGAGTAGGTGGCTACACCTTC; CDR3 protein: CATSSKEDRVGGYTF
J gene: TRBJ1-4; D gene: -; V gene: TRBV5-4; clone size: -; CDR3 DNA: TGTGCCAGCAGCCCGGGTGCAACTAATGAAAAACTGTTTTTT; CDR3 protein: CASSPGATNEKLFF
J gene: TRBJ2-2; D gene: TRBD2; V gene: TRBV11-2; clone size: -; CDR3 DNA: TGTGCCAGCAGCTTCCCAAAGCGGGAGGAAGACACCGGGGAGCTGTTTTTT; CDR3 protein: CASSFPKREEDTGELFF
J gene: TRBJ2-6; D gene: -; V gene: TRBV4-3; clone size: -; CDR3 DNA: TGCGCCAGCAGCCAAGATCGGGGCTCTGGGGCCAACGTCCTGACTTTC; CDR3 protein: CASSQDRGSGANVLTF
J gene: TRBJ2-7; D gene: -; V gene: TRBV28; clone size: -; CDR3 DNA: TGTGCCAGCAGTTTAGGAGCTAGGGAGCAGTACTTC; CDR3 protein: CASSLGAREQYF
J gene: TRBJ1-2; D gene: -; V gene: TRBV5-1; clone size: -; CDR3 DNA: TGCGCCAGCAGCTTGGACTTCCAGGGGACCAACTATGGCTACACCTTC; CDR3 protein: CASSLDFQGTNYGYTF
J gene: TRBJ1-4; D gene: TRBD1; V gene: TRBV2; clone size: once; CDR3 DNA: TGTGCCAGCAGTTCGGACAGGGGGCGGGAAAAACTGTTTTTT; CDR3 protein: CASSSDRGREKLFF
J gene: TRBJ1-5; D gene: -; V gene: TRBV10-3; clone size: -; CDR3 DNA: TGTGCCATCAGTGAGTCGAGGGAGCCCCAGCATTTT; CDR3 protein: CAISESREPQHF
J gene: TRBJ2-5; D gene: TRBD2; V gene: TRBV13; clone size: -; CDR3 DNA: TGTGCCAGCAGCCCCTCCGGGACTAGCGGGAGGAGCGCTGAGACCCAGTACTTC; CDR3 protein: CASSPSGTSGRSAETQYF
J gene: TRBJ2-2; D gene: TRBD2; V gene: TRBV4-2; clone size: few; CDR3 DNA: TGTGCCAGCAGCCAGGTTACTAGCGTCCCCGGGGAGCTGTTTTTT; CDR3 protein: CASSQVTSVPGELFF
J gene: TRBJ2-3; D gene: TRBD1; V gene: TRBV27; clone size: -; CDR3 DNA: TGTGCCAGCAGTTTCCAGGGACAGAGCACAGATACGCAGTATTTT; CDR3 protein: CASSFQGQSTDTQYF
J gene: TRBJ1-3; D gene: -; V gene: TRBV2; clone size: -; CDR3 DNA: TGTGCCAGCAGTGAACAGAACTCTGGAAACACCATATATTTT; CDR3 protein: CASSEQNSGNTIYF
J gene: TRBJ1-1; D gene: TRBD1; V gene: TRBV2; clone size: -; CDR3 DNA: TGTGCCAGCAGTACAGGGGGCTCCACTGAAGCTTTCTTT; CDR3 protein: CASSTGGSTEAFF
J gene: TRBJ2-5; D gene: -; V gene: TRBV6-6; clone size: once; CDR3 DNA: TGTGCCGCAACGGAGGGTGGGGAGACCCAGTACTTC; CDR3 protein: CAATEGGETQYF
J gene: TRBJ2-4; D gene: -; V gene: TRBV5-1; clone size: -; CDR3 DNA: TGCGCCAGCAGCCGGGGCGACAGGATAGCCAAAAACATTCAGTACTTC; CDR3 protein: CASSRGDRIAKNIQYF
J gene: TRBJ2-7; D gene: TRBD1; V gene: TRBV5-1; clone size: -; CDR3 DNA: TGCGCCAGCAGCCGACAGGGGGGCGACGAGCAGTACTTC; CDR3 protein: CASSRQGGDEQYF
J gene: TRBJ1-3; D gene: TRBD1; V gene: TRBV7-6; clone size: -; CDR3 DNA: TGTGCCAGCAGCGGGGACAGCCTCTCTGGAAACACCATATATTTT; CDR3 protein: CASSGDSLSGNTIYF
J gene: TRBJ1-5; D gene: -; V gene: TRBV12-3/TRBV12-4; clone size: -; CDR3 DNA: TGTGCCAGCAGTTTGAGACGGGATCAGCCCCAGCATTTT; CDR3 protein: CASSLRRDQPQHF
J gene: TRBJ1-5; D gene: TRBD1; V gene: TRBV6-2/TRBV6-3; clone size: once; CDR3 DNA: TGTGCCAGCAGCTTCGGACAGGGCGGTCAGCCCCAGCATTTT; CDR3 protein: CASSFGQGGQPQHF
J gene: TRBJ2-1; D gene: TRBD2; V gene: TRBV7-3; clone size: once; CDR3 DNA: TGTGCCAGCAGCTCAGGCCCACCGGGACTAGCGGGGTACAATGAGCAGTTCTTC; CDR3 protein: CASSSGPPGLAGYNEQFF
J gene: TRBJ1-1; D gene: -; V gene: TRBV6-5; clone size: once; CDR3 DNA: TGTGCCAGCAGTTACTCGACAAGCACTGAAGCTTTCTTT; CDR3 protein: CASSYSTSTEAFF